The 31 T cell receptor beta chains below all came from one sample that was sequenced in a study of blood T cells in healthy people across ages. The second PCR ran about 6 to 12 cycles with a sample-barcoded 5' primer and J-beta primers. TCRdb processed the 5' RACE reads anew with MiXCR; each CDR3 protein has one entry. The table lists about 1.4 million distinct CDR3 sequences, approximately 59% of them singletons. The source material was blood. The receptors derive from a man aged 18 to 35 in good health.

The chain carries TRBV6-5 and TRBJ2-1, with TRBD1 matching over 7 bases. With 6 bases clipped from V and 6 bases from J, the junction kept 8 bases outside the gene matches. Germline CDR1 is MNHEY and CDR2 is SVGAGI. There are 14 residues in the CDR3. CDR3 nucleotides: TGTGCCAGCAGGGGGACAGTTTTACCCAATGAGCAGTTCTTC. Translating it yields CASRGTVLPNEQFF.

The chain uses TRBV28 and TRBJ2-3; D is perhaps TRBD1 (5 bases). The CDR3 extends over 14 amino acids. CDR1 is MDHEN, CDR2 SYDVKM, per germline. V shed 6 bases and J shed 1 base, with 11 bases lying between them. CDR3 DNA: TGTGCCAGCAGCCCCGCACAGGGCACAGATACGCAGTATTTT. It specifies CASSPAQGTDTQYF.

This clonotype was observed a few times. A junction boundary mismatches the germline segment, possibly from a read error. The CDR3 nucleotides read TGTGCCAGCAGCGTAGCGGTGGGTTACGAGCAGTACTTC. It codes for CASSVAVGYEQYF. The V call is TRBV7-9, the J call TRBJ2-4; TRBD2 might be the D (6 bases). The better agreement between TRBJ2-7 and the DNA end casts doubt on the J call. Per germline, CDR1 SEHNR and CDR2 FQNEAQ (reference sequence). This CDR3 contains 13 residues.

The CDR3 region is CASSLAGGSTNEQFF. The CDR3 DNA is TGCGCCAGCAGCTTGGCGGGGGGGTCGACCAATGAGCAGTTCTTC. The chain links TRBV5-1 to TRBJ2-1, with 8 bases aligning to TRBD2. V lost 0 bases to trimming and J lost 6 bases; unmatched junction nucleotides: 5. CDR3 length: 15 residues. Germline loops: CDR1 SGHRS, CDR2 YFSETQ.

In its sample, this clonotype was seen a few times. The rearrangement uses TRBV7-2 and TRBJ2-7, with D perhaps matching TRBD1 (5 bases). The CDR3 covers 16 residues. Germline V gene data show CDR1 as SGHTA and CDR2 as FQGNSA. Between the trimmed V and J ends, which lost 1 base and 2 bases, there was a span of 15 bases. CDR3 DNA sequence: TGTACCAGCAGCTTAGTTATAGGGCCAGGGCCCTACGAGCAGTACTTC. Translating gives CTSSLVIGPGPYEQYF. The whole variable domain, filled in from reference TRBV7-2 and TRBJ2-7, reads GAGVSQSPSNKVTEKGKDVELRCDPISGHTALYWYRQSLGQGLEFLIYFQGNSAPDKSGLPSDRFSAERTGGSVSTLTIQRTQQEDSAVYLCTSSLVIGPGPYEQYFGPGTRLTVT.

The chain is built from TRBV6-2 or TRBV6-3 and TRBJ2-3; D remains ambiguous. The V end lost 2 bases, the J end lost 1 base, and 7 bases lay between the germline ends. This CDR3 comprises 14 residues. Germline lookup yields CDR1 MNHEY and CDR2 SVGEGT. CDR3 amino acids: CASSYRIGTDTQYF. CDR3 in DNA: TGTGCCAGCAGTTACAGAATCGGCACAGATACGCAGTATTTT.

J is TRBJ1-6 and V is TRBV5-1, with TRBD1 as a possible D gene (5 bases). Germline CDR1 is SGHRS and CDR2 is YFSETQ. V dropped 1 base and J dropped 8 bases, with 10 bases sitting between them. This CDR3 region has 14 residues. This CDR3 reads CASSLMGEDSPLHF. DNA for the CDR3: TGCGCCAGCAGCTTGATGGGGGAGGATTCACCCCTCCACTTT.

The genes are TRBV4-1 and TRBJ2-7; D is uncertain. In germline, CDR1 is MGHRA, CDR2 YSYEKL. V shed 0 bases and J shed 0 bases, with 12 bases lying between them. This CDR3 spans 16 amino acids. CDR3 sequence (DNA): TGCGCCAGCAGCCAAGAGGGGTTTAGGGACTCCTACGAGCAGTACTTC. Its translation: CASSQEGFRDSYEQYF.

In its sample, this clonotype was seen a few times. The rearrangement links TRBV6-2 or TRBV6-3 to TRBJ2-2; D unresolved. There are 13 residues in the CDR3. CDR1 and CDR2 (germline): MNHEY, SVGEGT. Trimming pared 0 bases from V and 9 bases from J, leaving 8 bases between. The CDR3 here is CASSYSNIRELFF. CDR3 in DNA: TGTGCCAGCAGTTACTCTAATATCCGGGAGCTGTTTTTT.

This clonotype has only a few counts. The chain has TRBV20-1 and TRBJ2-1; D remains ambiguous. V lost 3 bases and J 4 bases, leaving 16 bases between the germline ends. The CDR3 spans 15 residues. In germline, CDR1 is DFQATT, CDR2 SNEGSKA (reference sequence). The CDR3 DNA is TGCAGTGCTAGTACCGGTTATACAGATTACAATGAGCAGTTCTTC. It specifies CSASTGYTDYNEQFF.

The chain combines TRBV6-5 with TRBJ2-7, with D hard to call. V lost 4 bases and J lost 1, with 26 bases in between. The CDR3 spans 19 residues. CDR1 is MNHEY and CDR2 is SVGAGI in the germline V gene. The CDR3 region has the DNA TGTGCCAGCAGTTGCTCACGTTTAGTGGTCGAGGTTAGGTCCTACGAGCAGTACTTC. It encodes CASSCSRLVVEVRSYEQYF.

This chain links TRBV12-3 or TRBV12-4 with TRBJ2-2; D is possibly TRBD2 (5 bases). Trimming cost V 7 bases and J 1 base, with 13 bases left between them. The CDR3 consists of 15 residues. The CDR3, as DNA: TGTGCCAGCAACAAAGGGAGACAGAACACCGGGGAGCTGTTTTTT. This translates into CASNKGRQNTGELFF.

A few counts support this clonotype. The rearrangement links TRBV7-9 to TRBJ1-6; 8 bases are a match to TRBD1. V shed 6 bases, J shed 3 bases, and the junction held 4 bases outside the gene matches. Germline V gene lookup returns CDR1 SEHNR and CDR2 FQNEAQ (reference sequence). The CDR3 length is 15 residues. The CDR3 loop reads CASSPDRVYNSPLHF. The DNA of the CDR3 is TGTGCCAGCAGTCCGGACAGGGTCTATAATTCACCCCTCCACTTT. Full variable domain (outside the CDR3, taken from reference TRBV7-9 and TRBJ1-6): DTGVSQNPRHKITKRGQNVTFRCDPISEHNRLYWYRQTLGQGPEFLTYFQNEAQLEKSRLLSDRFSAERPKGSFSTLEIQRTEQGDSAMYLCASSPDRVYNSPLHFGNGTRLTVT.

This chain links TRBV10-3 with TRBJ2-3; TRBD1 matches at 7 bases. Germline V gene lookup returns CDR1 ENHRY and CDR2 SYGVKD. V shed 6 bases, J shed 2 bases, and the junction held 5 bases outside the gene matches. CDR3 length: 14 residues. CDR3 loop: CAIRPDRTTDTQYF. The CDR3 DNA sequence: TGTGCCATCAGACCGGACAGGACCACAGATACGCAGTATTTT.

The V call is TRBV20-1, the J call TRBJ1-6, with 7 bases fitting TRBD1. Germline values: CDR1 DFQATT, CDR2 SNEGSKA (reference sequence). This CDR3 has 14 amino acids. Unmatched junction bases numbered 2, after V lost 4 bases and J lost 2 bases. The CDR3 loop is CSAKGAPYNSPLHF. The CDR3 bases are TGCAGTGCTAAGGGGGCCCCCTATAATTCACCCCTCCACTTT.

This chain joins TRBV5-1 and TRBJ2-1, with a tentative D call TRBD2 (6 bases). The CDR3 extends over 14 amino acids. Germline CDR1 is SGHRS and CDR2 is YFSETQ. The ends were cut back, 5 bases at V and 4 bases at J, with 13 bases in the middle. CDR3 nucleotide sequence: TGCGCCAGCAGAGTAGCGGAGAGGTACAATGAGCAGTTCTTC. Translation: CASRVAERYNEQFF.

The DNA of the CDR3 is TGCAGTGCTCAAGACAGGGCCTACGAGCAGTACTTC. Translated, it gives CSAQDRAYEQYF. The chain uses TRBV20-1 and TRBJ2-4; 7 nucleotides line up with TRBD1. The DNA matches TRBJ2-7 better at its end, which makes the J call doubtful. Germline CDR1 is DFQATT and CDR2 is SNEGSKA (reference sequence). The CDR3 has 12 amino acids.

There are many counts of this clonotype. This chain connects TRBV29-1 to TRBJ2-3; the D gene is possibly TRBD1 (6 bases). Per germline, CDR1 SQVTM and CDR2 ANQGSEA. This CDR3 region has 12 residues. V was trimmed by 0 bases and J by 9 bases, leaving 10 bases between them. CDR3 DNA sequence: TGCAGCGTTGAAGATCAGGGGTCCACGCAGTATTTT. Amino acids: CSVEDQGSTQYF.

The chain recombines TRBV20-1 with TRBJ2-7, with 8 bases matching TRBD2. Germline V lookup: CDR1 DFQATT, CDR2 SNEGSKA (reference sequence). There are 14 residues in the CDR3. The J segment lost 6 bases and the V segment lost 6 bases, leaving 13 bases of the junction unmatched. The CDR3, as DNA: TGCAGTGCAGTAACCGGGACTAGTTCCGCCGAGCAGTACTTC. It codes for CSAVTGTSSAEQYF.

The V and J genes are TRBV6-5 and TRBJ2-5; D may be TRBD2 (5 bases). CDR3 length equals 12 residues. CDR1 MNHEY and CDR2 SVGAGI come from the germline V gene. V shed 6 bases and J shed 2 bases, with 7 bases lying between them. CDR3 coding DNA: TGTGCCAGCAGGCGGGCACAAGAGACCCAGTACTTC. Protein: CASRRAQETQYF.

The CDR3 DNA is TGTGCCAGCAGCCAGTCCGGACAGGTCAATCAGCCCCAGCATTTT. As protein: CASSQSGQVNQPQHF. The genes are TRBV7-9 and TRBJ1-5, with 7 bases identical to TRBD1. The J segment lost 3 bases and the V segment lost 5 bases, leaving 7 bases of the junction unmatched. CDR3 length equals 15 residues. Germline V gene lookup returns CDR1 SEHNR and CDR2 FQNEAQ (reference sequence).

The chain employs TRBV20-1 and TRBJ2-3, with TRBD1 identical over 7 bases. The germline V gene encodes CDR1 DFQATT and CDR2 SNEGSKA (reference sequence). Trimming cost V 5 bases and J 2 bases; bases outside gene matches: 7. The CDR3 runs to 14 residues. The CDR3 sequence is CSAFRTGVTDTQYF. The CDR3 nucleotides are TGCAGTGCTTTCCGGACAGGAGTCACAGATACGCAGTATTTT.

The rearrangement links TRBV27 to TRBJ2-3; D is unclear. CDR3 length equals 13 residues. Trimming cost V 2 bases and J 5 bases, with 8 bases left between them. The germline gives CDR1 MNHEY, CDR2 SMNVEV (reference sequence). The CDR3 nucleotides read TGTGCCAGCAGTTTACGGGTTTTAGATACGCAGTATTTT. Protein: CASSLRVLDTQYF.

The chain carries TRBV15 and TRBJ2-5; D gene unclear. The germline V gene has CDR1 LNHNV and CDR2 YYDKDF (reference sequence). The CDR3 is 14 amino acids. Trimming shortened V by 5 bases and J by 3 bases, and 13 bases separated the two germline ends. The CDR3 DNA reads TGTGCCACCAGCGGGCGAGCGAGCAAAGAGACCCAGTACTTC. Translated, it gives CATSGRASKETQYF.

J is TRBJ2-7 and V is TRBV10-3; 8 nucleotides agree with TRBD1. Germline V CDR1 and CDR2: ENHRY, SYGVKD. The J segment lost 4 bases and the V segment lost 2 bases, leaving 7 bases of the junction unmatched. This CDR3 region has 15 residues. This chain's CDR3 is CAISEAMDRAYEQYF. The CDR3 nucleotides are TGTGCCATCAGTGAGGCGATGGACAGGGCTTACGAGCAGTACTTC.

The chain couples TRBV29-1 to TRBJ2-7; no clear D gene. The germline V and J ends were trimmed by 5 bases and 3 bases, with 11 bases remaining between them. Germline-derived CDR1 and CDR2 are SQVTM and ANQGSEA. The CDR3 runs to 12 residues. The CDR3 DNA reads TGCAGCGTTCTGGGGAAGAGCTACGAGCAGTACTTC. Its protein is CSVLGKSYEQYF.

This clonotype was counted a few times. This chain uses TRBV20-1 with TRBJ1-2; TRBD1 might be the D (5 bases). Germline CDR1 reads DFQATT; CDR2 reads SNEGSKA (reference sequence). The V and J ends lost 0 bases and 8 bases respectively, with 19 bases between them. The CDR3 is 15 amino acids. The CDR3 loop reads CSARDVTEGLGGYTF. DNA of the CDR3: TGCAGTGCTAGAGACGTGACGGAGGGGTTGGGGGGCTACACCTTC.

The CDR3 reads CSAREMGGGSYEQFF. CDR3 DNA sequence: TGCAGTGCTAGAGAGATGGGAGGCGGGAGTTATGAGCAGTTCTTC. The chain links TRBV20-1 to TRBJ2-1; 7 bases map to TRBD2. V shed 0 bases, J shed 8 bases, and the junction held 10 bases outside the gene matches. CDR3 length: 15 residues. From germline, CDR1 is DFQATT and CDR2 SNEGSKA (reference sequence).

The rearrangement joins TRBV4-2 to TRBJ1-4; TRBD1 is a possible D gene (6 bases). Germline lookup yields CDR1 LGHNA and CDR2 YNFKEQ. Trimming took 6 bases from V and 3 from J, leaving 14 bases between them. This CDR3 comprises 15 residues. The CDR3 DNA follows: TGTGCCAGCAGGGATAGGACAGCCGCTAATGAAAAACTGTTTTTT. It is translated as CASRDRTAANEKLFF.

This rearrangement joins TRBV25-1 to TRBJ2-3; D is ambiguous. Trimming removed 3 bases at V and 2 bases at J, with 9 bases between. Germline CDR1 is MGHDK and CDR2 is SYGVNS. This CDR3 has 14 residues. Here the CDR3 reads CASSDYAFTDTQYF. DNA of the CDR3: TGTGCCAGCAGTGATTACGCTTTCACAGATACGCAGTATTTT.

The genes are TRBV7-9 and TRBJ2-4, with TRBD2 matching 8 bases. Germline V gives CDR1 SEHNR, CDR2 FQNEAQ (reference sequence). The CDR3 covers 15 residues. V was pared by 0 bases and J by 13 bases, with 11 bases of the junction left unmatched. Written as DNA, the CDR3 is TGTGCCAGCAGCTTAGCGGCGGGGGGTCCCGTGGAGCAGTACTTC. As protein: CASSLAAGGPVEQYF.